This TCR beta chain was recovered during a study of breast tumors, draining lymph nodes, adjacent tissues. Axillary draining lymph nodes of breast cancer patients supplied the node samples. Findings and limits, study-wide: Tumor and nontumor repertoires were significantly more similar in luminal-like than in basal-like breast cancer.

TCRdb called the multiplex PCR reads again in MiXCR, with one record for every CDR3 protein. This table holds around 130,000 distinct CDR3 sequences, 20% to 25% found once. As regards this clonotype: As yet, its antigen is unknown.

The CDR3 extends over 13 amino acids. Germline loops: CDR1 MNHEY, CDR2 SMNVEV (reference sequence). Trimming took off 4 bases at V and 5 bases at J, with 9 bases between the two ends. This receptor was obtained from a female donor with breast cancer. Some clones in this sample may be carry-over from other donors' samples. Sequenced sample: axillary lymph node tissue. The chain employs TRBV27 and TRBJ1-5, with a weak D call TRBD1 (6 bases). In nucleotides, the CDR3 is TGTGCCAGCAGTTACAGGGAAGATCAGCCCCAGCATTTT. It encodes CASSYREDQPQHF.